Listed below are T cell receptor beta chains from one sample, sequenced in a study of CD8+CD57+ T cells in acquired aplastic anemia. TCRdb redid the calling of the reads with MiXCR, one entry per CDR3 protein. The data contain some 82,000 distinct CDR3 sequences, about 45% of them singletons. Sequenced sample: sorted CD4+, CD8+, or CD8+CD57+ T cells (not recorded which) from PBMCs. The receptors come from a human donor in good health, serving as a control. The CDR3 runs from the conserved cysteine through the conserved F or W. The D gene is left open where the match is weak. Rows give clone size only sometimes, using once, few, many, or a class for an expanded clone.

D gene	V gene	clone size	J gene	CDR3 DNA	CDR3 protein
TRBD1	TRBV4-1	many	TRBJ2-1	TGCGCCAGCAGCCAAACAAACAGGGGTGTCGTCTACAATGAGCAGTTCTTC	CASSQTNRGVVYNEQFF
TRBD2	TRBV6-1	many	TRBJ2-7	TGTGCCAGCAGAGCTCTAAGCGGGGGGGACTACGAGCAGTACTTC	CASRALSGGDYEQYF
NA	TRBV15	many	TRBJ1-4	TGTGCCACCAGCCCACGTGGGGCTGAAAAACTGTTTTTT	CATSPRGAEKLFF
TRBD1	TRBV9	many	TRBJ1-2	TGTGCCAGCAGCGTAGCAGGGGGCTATGGCTACACCTTC	CASSVAGGYGYTF
NA	TRBV10-3	NA	TRBJ1-5	TGTGCCATCAGTGAGTATGAGGGCGGCAGGGGCAATCAGCCCCAGCATTTT	CAISEYEGGRGNQPQHF
TRBD2	TRBV5-1	NA	TRBJ2-7	TGCGCCAGCAGCCCGTTTTGGACTAGCGGCACCTACGAGCAGTACTTC	CASSPFWTSGTYEQYF
NA	TRBV29-1	NA	TRBJ1-1	TGCAGCGTTGGTGGGGGAAACACTGAAGCTTTCTTT	CSVGGGNTEAFF
TRBD2	TRBV11-1	NA	TRBJ2-7	TGTGCCAGCAGCTCGGGAGGGGGGATACCTTATTACGAGCAGTACTTC	CASSSGGGIPYYEQYF
TRBD2	TRBV5-6	few	TRBJ2-7	TGTGCCAGCAGCTTTTCTAGCGGGAGGACCGACGAGCAGTACTTC	CASSFSSGRTDEQYF
NA	TRBV11-2	many	TRBJ2-3	TGTGCCAGCAGCTTAGTAGTATCTAGCACAGATACGCAGTATTTT	CASSLVVSSTDTQYF
NA	TRBV20-1	NA	TRBJ1-2	TGCAGTGCTAGAAGCCAGGACTATGGCTACACCTTC	CSARSQDYGYTF
NA	TRBV5-4	NA	TRBJ1-6	TGTGCCAGCAGCTGGAGGGGAAGGGTGGAGTTTAGTTCACCCCTCCACTTT	CASSWRGRVEFSSPLHF
TRBD2	TRBV6-1	NA	TRBJ2-1	TGTGCCAGCAGTCCACCAGGACTAGCAGCAGGCAATGAGCAGTTCTTC	CASSPPGLAAGNEQFF
NA	TRBV11-1	NA	TRBJ2-1	TGTGCCAGCAGCCTACTGGAAGGAGACCCCGGGTACAATGAGCAGTTCTTC	CASSLLEGDPGYNEQFF
NA	TRBV7-4	NA	TRBJ2-7	TGTGCCAGCAGCACGGGGCGAGGTTACGAGCAGTACTTC	CASSTGRGYEQYF
NA	TRBV9	many	TRBJ1-5	TGTGCCAGCAGCTCCACAACTAGCAATCAGCCCCAGCATTTT	CASSSTTSNQPQHF
NA	TRBV15	many	TRBJ2-5	TGTGCCACCAGCAGAGAAGGGTATCAAGAGACCCAGTACTTC	CATSREGYQETQYF
NA	TRBV6-1	NA	TRBJ1-5	TGTGCCAGCAGATGGGGGGTCGAGGACCCTGATAGCAATCAGCCCCAGCATTTT	CASRWGVEDPDSNQPQHF
TRBD1	TRBV10-3	many	TRBJ2-2	TGTGCCATCAGTGAGTCTGGACAGGGGTTCAGCGGGGAGCTGTTTTTT	CAISESGQGFSGELFF
NA	TRBV30	few	TRBJ2-5	TGTGCCTGGAGTGCGGGAGAAGCGGCGGAGACCCAGTACTTC	CAWSAGEAAETQYF
NA	TRBV5-8	NA	TRBJ2-1	TGTGCCAGCAGGAACTACAATGAGCAGTTCTTC	CASRNYNEQFF
TRBD2	TRBV27	few	TRBJ2-7	TGTGCCGCCGGGGCACTAGCGGCCGAGCAGTACTTC	CAAGALAAEQYF
NA	TRBV29-1	NA	TRBJ1-4	TGCAGCGTTGCGACAGCGGAAAAACTGTTTTTT	CSVATAEKLFF
NA	TRBV25-1	NA	TRBJ1-2	TGTGCCGGCAGCGCATGGGGTGGTGAAAACTATGGCTACACCTTC	CAGSAWGGENYGYTF
NA	TRBV6-1	NA	TRBJ2-3	TGTGCCAGCAGCCTAGCCCGCGAGGGGGCAGATACGCAGTATTTT	CASSLAREGADTQYF
TRBD1	TRBV11-2	NA	TRBJ2-1	TGTGCCAGCAGCTTAGAGTTCGGGACAGGGCCCTACAATGAGCAGTTCTTC	CASSLEFGTGPYNEQFF
TRBD1	TRBV7-8	many	TRBJ1-5	TGTGCCAGCAGCCCTCGGACAGGGGGTGTTCAGCCCCAGCATTTT	CASSPRTGGVQPQHF
NA	TRBV2	many	TRBJ1-5	TGTGCCAGCACTAAACGACAGGATAGCAATCAGCCCCAGCATTTT	CASTKRQDSNQPQHF
NA	TRBV2	many	TRBJ1-5	TGTGCCAGCAGTCCCAGGCCAAGCGATCAGCCCCAGCATTTT	CASSPRPSDQPQHF
NA	TRBV20-1	NA	TRBJ1-2	TGCAGTGCTAGGGGGGACCCTGACTATGGCTACACCTTC	CSARGDPDYGYTF
NA	TRBV13	many	TRBJ2-7	TGTGCCAGCAGCTTAGGACAGGGTGACTACGAGCAGTACTTC	CASSLGQGDYEQYF
TRBD2	TRBV24-1	NA	TRBJ2-1	TGTGCCACCAGTACTAGCGGGGACTCCTACAATGAGCAGTTCTTC	CATSTSGDSYNEQFF
NA	TRBV15	NA	TRBJ1-1	TGTGCCACCGGCCCGGGGAACACTGAAGCTTTCTTT	CATGPGNTEAFF
NA	TRBV30	NA	TRBJ1-5	TGTGCCTGGAGTGTACTGGGCAGGCATCAGCCCCAGCATTTT	CAWSVLGRHQPQHF
TRBD1	TRBV29-1	NA	TRBJ1-1	TGCAGCGTGGCTCAGGGGGGACAGGGGACTGAAGCTTTCTTT	CSVAQGGQGTEAFF
TRBD1	TRBV7-3	NA	TRBJ2-7	TGTGCCAGTAGTTCCCTGGACAGGACCTACGAGCAGTACTTC	CASSSLDRTYEQYF
TRBD1	TRBV10-3	NA	TRBJ2-7	TGTGCCATCAGTGAGTCGGACAGGGGGCATCGTAACGAGCAGTACTTC	CAISESDRGHRNEQYF
NA	TRBV24-1	NA	TRBJ2-7	TGTGCCACCAGTGATCCCAGGGGTTCCAACGAGCAGTACTTC	CATSDPRGSNEQYF
NA	TRBV24-1	many	TRBJ1-2	TGTGCCACCAGTGATTCAGGGGAAGGCTACACCTTC	CATSDSGEGYTF
NA	TRBV20-1	few	TRBJ2-3	TGCAGTGCTAGAGGAACAGATACGCAGTATTTT	CSARGTDTQYF
NA	TRBV2	NA	TRBJ2-7	TGTGCCAGCAGTACCTTTCTAAGCCACGAGCAGTACTTC	CASSTFLSHEQYF
NA	TRBV19	NA	TRBJ2-3	TGTGCCAGTAGGGACGGGGCCGGCACAGATACGCAGTATTTT	CASRDGAGTDTQYF
TRBD1	TRBV2	NA	TRBJ2-5	TGTGCCAGCAGTGCCGGGACAGGGGAGACCCAGTACTTC	CASSAGTGETQYF
TRBD2	TRBV5-1	few	TRBJ2-1	TGCGCCAGCAGCTTGGGAGCGGCGGGAGGACCGGGAAATGAGCAGTTCTTC	CASSLGAAGGPGNEQFF